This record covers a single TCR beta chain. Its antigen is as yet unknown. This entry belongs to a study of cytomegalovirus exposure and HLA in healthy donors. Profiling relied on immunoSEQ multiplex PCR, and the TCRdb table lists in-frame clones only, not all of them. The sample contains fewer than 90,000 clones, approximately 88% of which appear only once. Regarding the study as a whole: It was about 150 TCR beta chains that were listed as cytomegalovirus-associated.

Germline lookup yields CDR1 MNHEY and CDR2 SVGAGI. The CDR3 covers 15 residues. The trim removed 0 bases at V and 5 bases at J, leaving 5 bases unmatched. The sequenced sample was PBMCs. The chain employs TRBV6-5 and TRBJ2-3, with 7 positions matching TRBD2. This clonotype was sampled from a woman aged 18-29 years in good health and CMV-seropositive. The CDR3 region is CASSYSRAGEDTQYF. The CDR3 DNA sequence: TGTGCCAGCAGTTACTCGAGGGCGGGGGAAGATACGCAGTATTTT.